This T cell receptor beta chain was identified during a study of blood T cell repertoires in COVID-19. Produced via immunoSEQ multiplex PCR; TCRdb's table is partial and in-frame only. The profile shows fewer than 450,000 clones, 90% of them singletons. The clonotype was recovered from a man younger than 35 who had recovered from COVID-19. Input material: PBMCs or T cells enriched from blood (not recorded which).

CDR3 nucleotides: TGTGCCAGCAGCCAAGAGGGCGGGGGGGCCACAGATACGCAGTATTTT. It translates to CASSQEGGGATDTQYF. The chain uses TRBV3-1 (or the pseudogene TRBV3-2) and TRBJ2-3; 9 bases map to TRBD2. The CDR3 is 16 amino acids. The J segment lost 2 bases and the V segment lost 0 bases, leaving 3 bases of the junction unmatched. Germline lookup yields CDR1 LGHDT and CDR2 YNNKEL (reference sequence).